Only a few counts were recorded for the clone carrying this T cell receptor (beta chain). Its antigen is not identified. This CDR3 comprises 16 residues. V lost 4 bases and J lost 7; bases outside the gene matches: 18. Looked up from germline, CDR1 is SQVTM and CDR2 is ANQGSEA. The data stem from a study of CD8 T cells in ankylosing spondylitis. It was by quantitative 5'-RACE with molecular barcodes that TCR beta libraries were made. TCRdb independently ran MiXCR on the 5' RACE reads; one entry per CDR3 protein. The sample shows 650,000 to 800,000 distinct CDR3 sequences, 19% of them seen only once. Regarding the study as a whole: Clones linked to the disease showed a CD8+ phenotype. They occurred at relatively low frequencies in peripheral blood. From matched ankylosing spondylitis synovial fluid, disease-linked clones were reportedly recovered at significantly enriched levels. Characteristic, it appeared, of ankylosing spondylitis blood was a TCR beta motif of eight highly homologous variants.

V gene TRBV29-1 combines with J gene TRBJ1-2; 7 positions agree with TRBD1. This receptor was obtained from a male donor with ankylosing spondylitis. Sequenced: blood, either unsorted or a sorted T cell fraction (not recorded which). In DNA, the CDR3 is TGCAGCGTTGGAGGGGATCCGGGACAGAGGTGGCGTGGCTACACCTTC. Translating gives CSVGGDPGQRWRGYTF.